A selection of T cell receptor beta chains follows, all from one sample in a study of blood T cell repertoires in COVID-19. Clones were read by immunoSEQ multiplex PCR, and TCRdb kept only the in-frame ones, dropping some. The sample records about 280,000 clones, roughly 90% being singletons. The material sequenced was PBMCs or T cells enriched from blood (not recorded which). All receptors derive from a woman aged 18-35 years with acute COVID-19. Each CDR3 is given with its conserved first and last residue. D genes are given only for firm matches. Only part of the rows carry a size: once, few, many, or a class if the clone is expanded.

J gene: TRBJ1-1; V gene: TRBV19; D gene: .; clone size: few; CDR3 protein: CASSIAAGMNTEAFF; CDR3 DNA: TGTGCCAGTAGTATAGCGGCGGGAATGAACACTGAAGCTTTCTTT
J gene: TRBJ2-3; V gene: TRBV11-2; D gene: TRBD1; clone size: .; CDR3 protein: CASSPGTGVLDTQYF; CDR3 DNA: TGTGCCAGCAGCCCCGGGACAGGGGTGTTAGATACGCAGTATTTT
J gene: TRBJ2-3; V gene: TRBV3-1/TRBV3-2; D gene: TRBD2; clone size: .; CDR3 protein: CASSQGVLPGGRKDTQYF; CDR3 DNA: TGTGCCAGCAGCCAAGGCGTCTTACCGGGAGGGCGGAAAGATACGCAGTATTTT
J gene: TRBJ2-1; V gene: TRBV5-4; D gene: TRBD2; clone size: .; CDR3 protein: CASSAHSGSFDNEQFF; CDR3 DNA: TGTGCCAGCAGCGCCCATAGCGGGAGTTTTGACAATGAGCAGTTCTTC
J gene: TRBJ1-4; V gene: TRBV28; D gene: .; clone size: .; CDR3 protein: CASIPGGTGEKLFF; CDR3 DNA: TGTGCCAGCATCCCGGGGGGGACCGGAGAAAAACTGTTTTTT
J gene: TRBJ1-3; V gene: TRBV3-1/TRBV3-2; D gene: .; clone size: .; CDR3 protein: CASSQFQPLPLQGRPISGNTIYF; CDR3 DNA: TGTGCCAGCAGCCAATTCCAACCTTTGCCCCTTCAGGGGCGCCCAATCTCTGGAAACACCATATATTTT
J gene: TRBJ1-2; V gene: TRBV18; D gene: TRBD1; clone size: .; CDR3 protein: CASSDYQGADGYTF; CDR3 DNA: TGTGCCAGCTCAGACTACCAGGGGGCCGATGGCTACACCTTC
J gene: TRBJ2-7; V gene: TRBV5-1; D gene: TRBD2; clone size: .; CDR3 protein: CASSFGASGSYEQYF; CDR3 DNA: TGCGCCAGCAGTTTCGGGGCTAGCGGATCCTACGAGCAGTACTTC
J gene: TRBJ2-1; V gene: TRBV4-1; D gene: TRBD1; clone size: .; CDR3 protein: CASRAPGQSLNEQFF; CDR3 DNA: TGCGCCAGCAGAGCCCCGGGACAGTCTCTCAATGAGCAGTTCTTC
J gene: TRBJ2-2; V gene: TRBV5-1; D gene: .; clone size: .; CDR3 protein: CASSLGLPRELFF; CDR3 DNA: TGCGCCAGCAGCTTGGGACTCCCGAGGGAGCTGTTTTTT
J gene: TRBJ1-3; V gene: TRBV5-1; D gene: .; clone size: .; CDR3 protein: CASSLRSDSNSGNTIYF; CDR3 DNA: TGCGCCAGCAGCTTACGGTCCGACAGTAACTCTGGAAACACCATATATTTT
J gene: TRBJ2-3; V gene: TRBV19; D gene: TRBD2; clone size: .; CDR3 protein: CASSVTGTSGPSTDTQYF; CDR3 DNA: TGTGCCAGTAGTGTCACCGGGACTAGCGGGCCCAGCACAGATACGCAGTATTTT
J gene: TRBJ1-1; V gene: TRBV6-5; D gene: .; clone size: few; CDR3 protein: CASSYTAGRNTEAFF; CDR3 DNA: TGTGCCAGCAGTTACACGGCAGGGCGGAACACTGAAGCTTTCTTT
J gene: TRBJ1-4; V gene: TRBV19; D gene: .; clone size: .; CDR3 protein: CASSIRQGNEKLFF; CDR3 DNA: TGTGCCAGTAGTATTCGGCAGGGGAATGAAAAACTGTTTTTT
J gene: TRBJ1-2; V gene: TRBV24-1; D gene: TRBD1; clone size: .; CDR3 protein: CATSDYDRAAGYTF; CDR3 DNA: TGTGCCACCAGTGACTACGACAGGGCAGCTGGCTACACCTTC
J gene: TRBJ2-7; V gene: TRBV6-1; D gene: .; clone size: once; CDR3 protein: CASSEGESSYEQYF; CDR3 DNA: TGTGCCAGCAGTGAAGGCGAGAGCTCCTACGAGCAGTACTTC
J gene: TRBJ1-6; V gene: TRBV18; D gene: .; clone size: few; CDR3 protein: CASSPRGVPPLHF; CDR3 DNA: TGTGCCAGCTCACCACGCGGTGTACCACCCCTCCACTTT
J gene: TRBJ1-1; V gene: TRBV2; D gene: .; clone size: .; CDR3 protein: CASSEGAAAFF; CDR3 DNA: TGTGCCAGCAGTGAAGGGGCAGCAGCTTTCTTT
J gene: TRBJ2-7; V gene: TRBV4-3; D gene: .; clone size: .; CDR3 protein: CASSQAYGLSSYEQYF; CDR3 DNA: TGCGCCAGCAGCCAAGCATACGGTCTGAGCTCCTACGAGCAGTACTTC
J gene: TRBJ1-2; V gene: TRBV11-2; D gene: TRBD1; clone size: .; CDR3 protein: CASSPSTGDSYGYTF; CDR3 DNA: TGTGCCAGCAGCCCGTCTACAGGGGATAGCTATGGCTACACCTTC
J gene: TRBJ2-4; V gene: TRBV28; D gene: .; clone size: .; CDR3 protein: CASSLQGGDDIQYF; CDR3 DNA: TGTGCCAGCAGTTTACAGGGGGGCGATGACATTCAGTACTTC
J gene: TRBJ2-7; V gene: TRBV5-8; D gene: .; clone size: few; CDR3 protein: CASSWGAEQYF; CDR3 DNA: TGTGCCAGCAGCTGGGGAGCCGAGCAGTACTTC
J gene: TRBJ1-5; V gene: TRBV10-1; D gene: .; clone size: .; CDR3 protein: CASSESEIFSNQPQHF; CDR3 DNA: TGCGCCAGCAGTGAGAGCGAGATTTTTAGCAATCAGCCCCAGCATTTT
J gene: TRBJ1-1; V gene: TRBV20-1; D gene: TRBD1; clone size: .; CDR3 protein: CSAQGVSEAFF; CDR3 DNA: TGCAGTGCCCAGGGGGTCTCTGAAGCTTTCTTT
J gene: TRBJ1-6; V gene: TRBV20-1; D gene: .; clone size: .; CDR3 protein: CSASEWETGPLHF; CDR3 DNA: TGCAGTGCTAGTGAGTGGGAAACGGGGCCCCTCCACTTT
J gene: TRBJ2-1; V gene: TRBV7-9; D gene: TRBD1; clone size: .; CDR3 protein: CASSLVVTGVDNEQFF; CDR3 DNA: TGTGCCAGCAGCTTAGTAGTGACAGGGGTTGACAATGAGCAGTTCTTC
J gene: TRBJ1-4; V gene: TRBV4-3; D gene: .; clone size: .; CDR3 protein: CASSPGRGATNEKLFF; CDR3 DNA: TGCGCCAGCAGCCCCGGGCGGGGGGCCACTAATGAAAAACTGTTTTTT
J gene: TRBJ1-5; V gene: TRBV19; D gene: .; clone size: .; CDR3 protein: CASRRQTMQPQHF; CDR3 DNA: TGTGCCAGTAGACGACAGACGATGCAGCCCCAGCATTTT